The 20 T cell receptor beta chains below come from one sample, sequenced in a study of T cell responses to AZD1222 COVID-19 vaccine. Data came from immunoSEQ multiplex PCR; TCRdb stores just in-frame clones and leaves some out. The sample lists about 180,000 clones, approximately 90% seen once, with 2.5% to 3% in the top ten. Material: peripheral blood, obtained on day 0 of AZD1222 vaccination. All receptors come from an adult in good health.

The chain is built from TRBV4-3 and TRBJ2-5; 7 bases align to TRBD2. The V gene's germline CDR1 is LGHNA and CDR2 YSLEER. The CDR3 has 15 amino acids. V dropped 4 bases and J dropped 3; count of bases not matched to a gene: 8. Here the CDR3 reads CASSPHGRGEETQYF. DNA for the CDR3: TGCGCCAGCAGCCCCCATGGCCGGGGGGAAGAGACCCAGTACTTC.

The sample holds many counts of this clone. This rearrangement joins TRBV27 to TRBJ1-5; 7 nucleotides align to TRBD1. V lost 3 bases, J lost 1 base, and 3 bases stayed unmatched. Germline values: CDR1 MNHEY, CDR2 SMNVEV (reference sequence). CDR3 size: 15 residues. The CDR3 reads CASSLAGGSNQPQHF. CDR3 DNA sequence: TGTGCCAGCAGTTTGGCAGGGGGGAGCAATCAGCCCCAGCATTTT.

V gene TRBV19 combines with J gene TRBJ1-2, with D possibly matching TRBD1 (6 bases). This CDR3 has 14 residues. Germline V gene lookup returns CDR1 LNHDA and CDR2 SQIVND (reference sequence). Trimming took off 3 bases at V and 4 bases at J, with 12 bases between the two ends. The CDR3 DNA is TGTGCCAGTAGTATTGAGACAGGCGGCTATGGCTACACCTTC. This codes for CASSIETGGYGYTF.

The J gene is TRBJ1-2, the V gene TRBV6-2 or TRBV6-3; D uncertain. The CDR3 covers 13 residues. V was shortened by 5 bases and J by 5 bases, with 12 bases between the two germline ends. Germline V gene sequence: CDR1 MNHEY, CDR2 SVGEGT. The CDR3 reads CASSRTLEYGYTF. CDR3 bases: TGTGCCAGCAGTCGGACTCTGGAGTATGGCTACACCTTC.

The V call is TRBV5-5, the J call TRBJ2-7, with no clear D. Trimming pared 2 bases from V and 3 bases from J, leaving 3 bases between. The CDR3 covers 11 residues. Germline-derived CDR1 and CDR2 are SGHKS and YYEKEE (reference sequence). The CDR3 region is CASSFGYEQYF. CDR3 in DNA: TGTGCCAGCAGCTTCGGCTACGAGCAGTACTTC.

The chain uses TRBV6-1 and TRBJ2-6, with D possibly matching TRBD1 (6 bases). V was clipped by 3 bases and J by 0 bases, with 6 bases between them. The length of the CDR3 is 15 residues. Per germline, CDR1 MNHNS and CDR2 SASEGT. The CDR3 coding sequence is TGTGCCAGCAGTGAGGACAGCTCTGGGGCCAACGTCCTGACTTTC. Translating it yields CASSEDSSGANVLTF.

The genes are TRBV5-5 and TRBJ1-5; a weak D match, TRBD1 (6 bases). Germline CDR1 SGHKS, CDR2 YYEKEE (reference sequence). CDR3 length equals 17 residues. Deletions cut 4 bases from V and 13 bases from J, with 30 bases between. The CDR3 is CASSGGSGQIYSKLQHF. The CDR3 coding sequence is TGTGCCAGCAGCGGGGGGTCCGGACAGATTTATAGCAAACTACAGCATTTT.

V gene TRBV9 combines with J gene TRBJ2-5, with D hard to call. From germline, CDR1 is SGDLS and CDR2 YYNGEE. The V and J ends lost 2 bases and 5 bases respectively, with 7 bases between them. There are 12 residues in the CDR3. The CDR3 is CASSVKEETQYF. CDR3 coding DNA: TGTGCCAGCAGCGTGAAGGAGGAGACCCAGTACTTC.

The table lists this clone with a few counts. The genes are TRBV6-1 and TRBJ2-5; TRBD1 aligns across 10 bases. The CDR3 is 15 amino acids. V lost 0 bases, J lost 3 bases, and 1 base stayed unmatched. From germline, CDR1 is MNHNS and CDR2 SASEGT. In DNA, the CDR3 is TGTGCCAGCAGTGAAGCGGACAGGGGGGAAGAGACCCAGTACTTC. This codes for CASSEADRGEETQYF.

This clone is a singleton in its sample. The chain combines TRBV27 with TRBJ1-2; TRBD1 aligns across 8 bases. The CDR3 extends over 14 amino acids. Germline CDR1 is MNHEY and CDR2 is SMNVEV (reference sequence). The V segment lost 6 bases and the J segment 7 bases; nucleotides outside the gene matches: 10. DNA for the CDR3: TGTGCCAGCAGCCCAGCAGGACAGGGAACTGGCTACACCTTC. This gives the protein CASSPAGQGTGYTF.

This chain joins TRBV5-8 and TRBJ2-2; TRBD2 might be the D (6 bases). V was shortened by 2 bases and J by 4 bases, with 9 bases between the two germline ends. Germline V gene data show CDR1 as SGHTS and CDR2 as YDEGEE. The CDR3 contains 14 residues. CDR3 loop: CASSFGGSTGELFF. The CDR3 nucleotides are TGTGCCAGCAGCTTCGGGGGATCCACCGGGGAGCTGTTTTTT.

CDR3 amino acids: CASSLKVLYGYTF. CDR3 nucleotide sequence: TGTGCCAGCAGTCTAAAGGTACTCTATGGCTACACCTTC. The rearrangement links TRBV12-3 or TRBV12-4 to TRBJ1-2; D call uncertain. The CDR3 runs to 13 residues. Between the trimmed V and J ends, which lost 5 bases and 4 bases, there was a span of 11 bases.

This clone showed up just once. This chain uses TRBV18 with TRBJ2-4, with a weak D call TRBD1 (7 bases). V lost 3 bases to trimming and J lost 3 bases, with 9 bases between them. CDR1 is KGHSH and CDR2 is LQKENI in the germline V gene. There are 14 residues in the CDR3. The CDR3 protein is CASSPQGGKNIQYF. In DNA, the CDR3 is TGTGCCAGCTCACCGCAGGGGGGCAAAAACATTCAGTACTTC. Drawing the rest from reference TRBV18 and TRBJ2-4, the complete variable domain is NAGVMQNPRHLVRRRGQEARLRCSPMKGHSHVYWYRQLPEEGLKFMVYLQKENIIDESGMPKERFSAEFPKEGPSILRIQQVVRGDSAAYFCASSPQGGKNIQYFGAGTRLSVL.

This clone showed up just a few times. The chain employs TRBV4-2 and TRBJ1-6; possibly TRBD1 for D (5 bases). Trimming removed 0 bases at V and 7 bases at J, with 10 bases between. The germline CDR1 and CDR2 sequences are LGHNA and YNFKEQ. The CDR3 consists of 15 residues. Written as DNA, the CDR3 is TGTGCCAGCAGCCAAGAGACAGCGACCAATTCACCCCTCCACTTT. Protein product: CASSQETATNSPLHF.

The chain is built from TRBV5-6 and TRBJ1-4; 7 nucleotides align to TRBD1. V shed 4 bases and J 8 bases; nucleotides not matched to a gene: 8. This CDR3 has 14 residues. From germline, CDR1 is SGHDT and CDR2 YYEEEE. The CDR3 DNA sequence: TGTGCCAGCAGCGTCGACAGGGACCAGGAAAAACTGTTTTTT. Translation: CASSVDRDQEKLFF.

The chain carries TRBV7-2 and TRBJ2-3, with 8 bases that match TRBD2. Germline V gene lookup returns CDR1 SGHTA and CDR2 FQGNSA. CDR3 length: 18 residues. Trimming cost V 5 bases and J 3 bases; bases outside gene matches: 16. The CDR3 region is CASSPRQGSGGRTDTQYF. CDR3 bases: TGTGCCAGCAGCCCCCGCCAGGGCAGCGGGGGTAGAACAGATACGCAGTATTTT.

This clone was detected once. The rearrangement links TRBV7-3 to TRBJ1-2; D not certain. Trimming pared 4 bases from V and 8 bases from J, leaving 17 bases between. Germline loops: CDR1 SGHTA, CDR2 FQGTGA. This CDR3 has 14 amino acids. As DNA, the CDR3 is TGTGCCAGCAGCTCTGCAGGAGACTCGCTGGGCTACACCTTC. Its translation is CASSSAGDSLGYTF.

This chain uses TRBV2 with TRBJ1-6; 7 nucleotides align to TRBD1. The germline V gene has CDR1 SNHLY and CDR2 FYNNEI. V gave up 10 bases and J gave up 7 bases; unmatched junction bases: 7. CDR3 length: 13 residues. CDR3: CAIIKDRNSPLHF. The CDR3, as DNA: TGTGCCATCATCAAGGACAGGAATTCACCCCTCCACTTT.

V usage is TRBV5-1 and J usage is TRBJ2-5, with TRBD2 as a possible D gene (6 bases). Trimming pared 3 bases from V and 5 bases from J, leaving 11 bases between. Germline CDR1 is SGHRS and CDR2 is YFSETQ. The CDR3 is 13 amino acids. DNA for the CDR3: TGCGCCAGCAGCTCTTCTGGGAGGGAGACCCAGTACTTC. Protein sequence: CASSSSGRETQYF. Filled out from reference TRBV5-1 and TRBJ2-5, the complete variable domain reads KAGVTQTPRYLIKTRGQQVTLSCSPISGHRSVSWYQQTPGQGLQFLFEYFSETQRNKGNFPGRFSGRQFSNSRSEMNVSTLELGDSALYLCASSSSGRETQYFGPGTRLLVL.

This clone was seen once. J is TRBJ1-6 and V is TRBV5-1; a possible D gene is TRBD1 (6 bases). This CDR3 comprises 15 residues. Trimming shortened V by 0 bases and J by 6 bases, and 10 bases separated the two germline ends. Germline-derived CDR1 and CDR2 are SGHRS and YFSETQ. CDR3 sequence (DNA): TGCGCCAGCAGCTTGGTTGGGGGCGGTAATTCACCCCTCCACTTT. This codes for CASSLVGGGNSPLHF.